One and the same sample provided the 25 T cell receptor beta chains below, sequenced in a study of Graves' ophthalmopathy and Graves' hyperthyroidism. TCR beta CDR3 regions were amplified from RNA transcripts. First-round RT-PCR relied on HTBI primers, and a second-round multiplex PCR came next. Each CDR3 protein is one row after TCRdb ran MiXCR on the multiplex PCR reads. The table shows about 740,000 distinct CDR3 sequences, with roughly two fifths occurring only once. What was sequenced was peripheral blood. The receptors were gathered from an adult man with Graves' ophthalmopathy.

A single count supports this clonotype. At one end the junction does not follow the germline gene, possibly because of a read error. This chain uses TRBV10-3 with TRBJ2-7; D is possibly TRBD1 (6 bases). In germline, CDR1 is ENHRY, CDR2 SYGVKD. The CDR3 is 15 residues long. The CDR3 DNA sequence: TGTGCCAGCAGTTACGCAAACAGGGCATCCTACGAGCAGTACTTC. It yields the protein CASSYANRASYEQYF.

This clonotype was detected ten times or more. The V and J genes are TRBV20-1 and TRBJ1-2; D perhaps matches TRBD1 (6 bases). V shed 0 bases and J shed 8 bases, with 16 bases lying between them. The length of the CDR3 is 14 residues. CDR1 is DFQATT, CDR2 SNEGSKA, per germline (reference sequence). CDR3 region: CSARDNLGGEGYTF. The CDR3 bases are TGCAGTGCTAGAGATAATTTAGGGGGGGAAGGCTACACCTTC.

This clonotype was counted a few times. The CDR3 coding sequence is TGTGCCACCCAACAGGGGGCGGGGTCTCCCCTCCACTTT. Protein product: CATQQGAGSPLHF. The rearrangement uses TRBV3-1 and TRBJ1-6; 9 nucleotides match TRBD1. The CDR3 extends over 13 amino acids. Germline V CDR1 and CDR2: LGHDT, YNNKEL (reference sequence). J gave up 13 bases and V 10 bases, and 11 bases lay outside the gene matches.

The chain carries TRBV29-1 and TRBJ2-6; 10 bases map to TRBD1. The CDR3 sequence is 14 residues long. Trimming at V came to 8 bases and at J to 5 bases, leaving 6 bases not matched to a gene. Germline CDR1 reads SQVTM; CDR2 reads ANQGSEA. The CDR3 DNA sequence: TGCAGCCCGGGACAGGGGATCAGGGCCAACGTCCTGACTTTC. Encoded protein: CSPGQGIRANVLTF.

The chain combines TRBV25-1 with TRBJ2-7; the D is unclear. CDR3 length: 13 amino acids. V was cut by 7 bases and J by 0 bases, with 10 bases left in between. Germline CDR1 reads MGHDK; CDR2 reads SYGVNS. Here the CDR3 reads CASMRGDSYEQYF. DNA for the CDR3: TGTGCCAGCATGAGAGGCGACTCCTACGAGCAGTACTTC.

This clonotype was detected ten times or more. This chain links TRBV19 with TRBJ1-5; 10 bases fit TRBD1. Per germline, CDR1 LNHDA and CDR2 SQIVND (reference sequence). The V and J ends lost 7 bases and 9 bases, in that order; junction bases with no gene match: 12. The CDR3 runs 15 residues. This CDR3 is CASTSGGQGLRPQHF. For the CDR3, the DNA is TGTGCCAGTACCTCTGGGGGACAGGGGCTTCGGCCCCAGCATTTT.

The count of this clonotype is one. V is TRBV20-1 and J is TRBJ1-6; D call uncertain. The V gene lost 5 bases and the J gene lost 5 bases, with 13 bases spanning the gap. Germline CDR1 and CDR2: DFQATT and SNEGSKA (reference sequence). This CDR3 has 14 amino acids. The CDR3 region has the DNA TGCAGTGCTTTAGGTGGCGGAAATAATTCACCCCTCCACTTT. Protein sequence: CSALGGGNNSPLHF.

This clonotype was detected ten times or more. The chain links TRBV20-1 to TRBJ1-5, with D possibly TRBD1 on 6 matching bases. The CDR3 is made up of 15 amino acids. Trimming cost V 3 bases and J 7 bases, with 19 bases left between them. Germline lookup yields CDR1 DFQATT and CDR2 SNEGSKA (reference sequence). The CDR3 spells CSARPLDRSAQPQHF. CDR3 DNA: TGCAGTGCTAGGCCTTTGGACAGATCCGCGCAGCCCCAGCATTTT.

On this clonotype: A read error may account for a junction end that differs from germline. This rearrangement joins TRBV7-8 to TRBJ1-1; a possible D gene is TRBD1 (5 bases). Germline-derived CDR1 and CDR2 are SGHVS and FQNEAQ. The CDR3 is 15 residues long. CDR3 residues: CASSPETERNTEAFF. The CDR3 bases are TGCGCCAGCAGCCCAGAGACAGAGAGGAACACTGAAGCTTTCTTT.

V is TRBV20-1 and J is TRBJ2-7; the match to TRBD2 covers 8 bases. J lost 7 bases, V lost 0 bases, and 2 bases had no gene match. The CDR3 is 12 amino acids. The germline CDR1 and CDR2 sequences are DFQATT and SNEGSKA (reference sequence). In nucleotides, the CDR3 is TGCAGTGCTAGAGACGGCGGGGGGGAGCAGTACTTC. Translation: CSARDGGGEQYF.

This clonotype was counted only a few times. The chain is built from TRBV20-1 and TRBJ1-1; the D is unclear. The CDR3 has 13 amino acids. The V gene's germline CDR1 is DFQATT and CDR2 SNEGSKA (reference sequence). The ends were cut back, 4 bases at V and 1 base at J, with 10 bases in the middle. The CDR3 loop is CSATVQPNTEAFF. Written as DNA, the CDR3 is TGCAGTGCTACGGTCCAGCCGAACACTGAAGCTTTCTTT.

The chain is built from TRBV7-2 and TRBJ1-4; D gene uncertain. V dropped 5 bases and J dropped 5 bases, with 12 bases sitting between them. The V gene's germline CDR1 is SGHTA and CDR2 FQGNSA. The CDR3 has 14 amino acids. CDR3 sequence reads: CASSNGGANEKLFF. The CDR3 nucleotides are TGTGCCAGCAGCAACGGCGGTGCCAATGAAAAACTGTTTTTT.

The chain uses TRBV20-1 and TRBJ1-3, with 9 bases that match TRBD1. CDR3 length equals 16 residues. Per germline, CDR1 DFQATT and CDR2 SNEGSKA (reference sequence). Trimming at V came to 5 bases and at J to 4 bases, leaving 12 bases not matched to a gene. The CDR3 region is CSAAATGTGQGNTIYF. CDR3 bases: TGCAGTGCTGCTGCCACCGGGACAGGGCAAGGAAACACCATATATTTT.

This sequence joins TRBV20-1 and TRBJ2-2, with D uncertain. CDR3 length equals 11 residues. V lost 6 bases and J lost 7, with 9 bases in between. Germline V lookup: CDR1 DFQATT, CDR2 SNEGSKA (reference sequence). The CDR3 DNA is TGCAGTGCCCAGATTGGCGGGGAGCTGTTTTTT. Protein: CSAQIGGELFF.

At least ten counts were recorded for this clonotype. The DNA for the CDR3 is TGCAGCGTCGGCGCCGGGTTCATGAACACTGAAGCTTTCTTT. Amino acids: CSVGAGFMNTEAFF. The V and J genes are TRBV29-1 and TRBJ1-1; no firm D call. CDR1 is SQVTM and CDR2 is ANQGSEA in the germline V gene. The CDR3 runs 14 residues. The V end lost 6 bases, the J end lost 0 bases, and 14 bases lay between the germline ends.

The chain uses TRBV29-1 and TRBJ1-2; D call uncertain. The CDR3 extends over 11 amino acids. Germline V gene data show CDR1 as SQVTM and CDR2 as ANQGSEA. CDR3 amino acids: CTGPSPYGYTF. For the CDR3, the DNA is TGCACCGGTCCTAGCCCCTATGGCTACACCTTC. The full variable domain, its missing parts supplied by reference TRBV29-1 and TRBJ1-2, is SAVISQKPSRDICQRGTSLTIQCQVDSQVTMMFWYRQQPGQSLTLIATANQGSEATYESGFVIDKFPISRPNLTFSTLTVSNMSPEDSSIYLCTGPSPYGYTFGSGTRLTVV.

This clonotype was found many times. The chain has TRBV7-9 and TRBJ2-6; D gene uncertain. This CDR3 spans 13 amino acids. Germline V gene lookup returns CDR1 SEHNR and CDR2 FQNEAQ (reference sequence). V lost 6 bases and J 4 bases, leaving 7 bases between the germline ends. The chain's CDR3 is CASSLFGANVLTF. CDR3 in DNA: TGTGCCAGCAGTTTGTTCGGGGCCAACGTCCTGACTTTC. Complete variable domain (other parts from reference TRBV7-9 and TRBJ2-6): DTGVSQNPRHKITKRGQNVTFRCDPISEHNRLYWYRQTLGQGPEFLTYFQNEAQLEKSRLLSDRFSAERPKGSFSTLEIQRTEQGDSAMYLCASSLFGANVLTFGAGSRLTVL.

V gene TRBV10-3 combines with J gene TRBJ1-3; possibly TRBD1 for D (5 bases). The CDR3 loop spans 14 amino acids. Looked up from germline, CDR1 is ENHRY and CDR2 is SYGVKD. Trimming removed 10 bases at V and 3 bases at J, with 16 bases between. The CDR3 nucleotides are TGTGCCACCAAAGGGACCCGGCGTGGAAACACCATATATTTT. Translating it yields CATKGTRRGNTIYF.

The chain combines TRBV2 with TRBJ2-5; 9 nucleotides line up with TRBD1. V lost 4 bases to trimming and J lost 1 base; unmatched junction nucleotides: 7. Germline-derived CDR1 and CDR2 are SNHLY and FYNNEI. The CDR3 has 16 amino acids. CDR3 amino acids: CASSGDREGGQETQYF. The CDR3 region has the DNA TGTGCCAGCAGTGGGGACAGGGAGGGAGGCCAAGAGACCCAGTACTTC.

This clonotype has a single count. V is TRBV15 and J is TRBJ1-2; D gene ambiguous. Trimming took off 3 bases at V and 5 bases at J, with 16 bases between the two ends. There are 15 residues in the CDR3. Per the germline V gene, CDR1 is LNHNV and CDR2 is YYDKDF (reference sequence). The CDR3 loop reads CATSSALTSTYGYTF. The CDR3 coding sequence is TGTGCCACCAGCAGCGCCCTGACATCAACGTATGGCTACACCTTC.

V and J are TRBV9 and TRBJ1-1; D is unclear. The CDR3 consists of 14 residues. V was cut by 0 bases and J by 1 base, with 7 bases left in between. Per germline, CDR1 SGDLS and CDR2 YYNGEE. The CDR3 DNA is TGTGCCAGCAGCGTAGACAGTACGAACACTGAAGCTTTCTTT. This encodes CASSVDSTNTEAFF.

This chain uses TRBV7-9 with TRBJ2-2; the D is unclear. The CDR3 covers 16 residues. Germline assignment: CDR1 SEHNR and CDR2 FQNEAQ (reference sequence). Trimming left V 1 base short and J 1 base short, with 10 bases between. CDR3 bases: TGTGCCAGCAGCTTAGAACGGACCGGGAACACCGGGGAGCTGTTTTTT. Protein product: CASSLERTGNTGELFF.

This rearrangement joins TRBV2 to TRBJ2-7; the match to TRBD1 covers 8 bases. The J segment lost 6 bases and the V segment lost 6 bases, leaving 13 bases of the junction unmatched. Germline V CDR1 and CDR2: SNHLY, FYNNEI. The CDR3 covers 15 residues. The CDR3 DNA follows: TGTGCCAGCAGGTCGACTGGGACAGGTGTCGGCGAGCAGTACTTC. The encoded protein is CASRSTGTGVGEQYF.

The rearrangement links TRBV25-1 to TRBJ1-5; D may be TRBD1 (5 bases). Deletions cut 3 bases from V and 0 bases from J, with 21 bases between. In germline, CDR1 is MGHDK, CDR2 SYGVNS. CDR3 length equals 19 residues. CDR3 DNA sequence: TGTGCCAGCAGTGAGCGGCCAGGGACCTCTGAATCTAGCAATCAGCCCCAGCATTTT. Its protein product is CASSERPGTSESSNQPQHF.

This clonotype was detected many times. The CDR3 coding sequence is TGTGCCAGCAGTGAAGCCCCACCGACGGCCGGAGAGACCCAGTACTTC. This encodes CASSEAPPTAGETQYF. V is TRBV2 and J is TRBJ2-5, with no clear D. CDR1 is SNHLY and CDR2 is FYNNEI in the germline V gene. Trimming took off 0 bases at V and 4 bases at J, with 15 bases between the two ends. The CDR3 loop spans 16 amino acids.